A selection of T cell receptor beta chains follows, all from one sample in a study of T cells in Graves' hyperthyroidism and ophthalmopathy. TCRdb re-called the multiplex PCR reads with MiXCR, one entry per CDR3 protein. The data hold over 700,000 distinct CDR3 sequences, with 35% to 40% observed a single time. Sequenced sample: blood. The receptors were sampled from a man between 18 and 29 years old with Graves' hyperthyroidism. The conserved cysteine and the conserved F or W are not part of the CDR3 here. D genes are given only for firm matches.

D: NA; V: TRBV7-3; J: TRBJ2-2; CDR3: ASSQAGPAGGELF
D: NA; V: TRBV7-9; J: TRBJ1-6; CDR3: ASAERGTSPLH
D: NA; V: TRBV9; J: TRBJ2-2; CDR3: ASSNGNTGELF
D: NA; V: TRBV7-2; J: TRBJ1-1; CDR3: ASSSVAGSSTEAF
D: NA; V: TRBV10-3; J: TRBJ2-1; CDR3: AARGGSGDYNEQF
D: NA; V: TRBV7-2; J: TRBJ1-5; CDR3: ASSLEGTRLDQPQH
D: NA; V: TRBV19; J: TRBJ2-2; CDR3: ASSIDLVAGELF
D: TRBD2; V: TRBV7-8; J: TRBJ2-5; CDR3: ASSWTSGGLGQETQY
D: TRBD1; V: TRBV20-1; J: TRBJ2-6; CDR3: SAMGQGANVLT
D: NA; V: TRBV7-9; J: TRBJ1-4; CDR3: ASSYRGGTNEKLF
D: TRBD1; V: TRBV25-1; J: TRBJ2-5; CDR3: ASSEFWTGLETQY
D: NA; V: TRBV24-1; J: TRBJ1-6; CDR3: ATSDPQGSRGSPLH
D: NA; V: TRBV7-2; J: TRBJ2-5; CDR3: ASRLEGEETQY
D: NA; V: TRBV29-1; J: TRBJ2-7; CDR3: SVEDGRDRSY
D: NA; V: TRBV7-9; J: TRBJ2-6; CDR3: ASSQGPSSGANVLT
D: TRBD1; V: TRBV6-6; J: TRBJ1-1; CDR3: ASSAGTGEGEAF
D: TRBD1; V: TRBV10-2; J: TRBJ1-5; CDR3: ASSQTGTGDSNQPQH
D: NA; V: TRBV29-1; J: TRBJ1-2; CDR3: SAAQGRDYGYT
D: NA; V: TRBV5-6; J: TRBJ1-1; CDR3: ASSSAGSFTEAF
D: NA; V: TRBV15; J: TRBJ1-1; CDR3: ATSRSQGGTEAF
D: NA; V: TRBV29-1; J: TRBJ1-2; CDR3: SVGEGEGNT
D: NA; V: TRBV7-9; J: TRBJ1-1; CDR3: ASSPPLSEGGWTEAF
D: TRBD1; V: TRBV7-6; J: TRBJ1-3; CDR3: ASSLAWWGQGTSGNTIY
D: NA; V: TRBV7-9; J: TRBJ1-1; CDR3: ASSLVQANTEAF
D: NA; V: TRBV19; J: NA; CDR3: ASSIGAGGGDTQY
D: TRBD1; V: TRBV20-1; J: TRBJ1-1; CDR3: SAQQGSGTEAF
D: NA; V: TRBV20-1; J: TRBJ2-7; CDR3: SARDPRGGLGEQY
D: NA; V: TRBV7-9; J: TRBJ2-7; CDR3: ASSQSAGSDLYEQY
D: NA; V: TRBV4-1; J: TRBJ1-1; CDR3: ASSQDTKGTEAF
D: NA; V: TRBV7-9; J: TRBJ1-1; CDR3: ASRSQGQNTEAF
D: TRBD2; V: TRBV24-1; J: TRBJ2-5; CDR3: ASSSGLAGVQETQY
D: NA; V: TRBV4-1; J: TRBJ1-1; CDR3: ASSQGQEAF
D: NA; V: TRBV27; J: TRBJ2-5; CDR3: ASRTTRQPQETQY
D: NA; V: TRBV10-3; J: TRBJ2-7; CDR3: ATGIQEGAYEQY
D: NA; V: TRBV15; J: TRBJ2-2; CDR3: ATSSSTTSGELF
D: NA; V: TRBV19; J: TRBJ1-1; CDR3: ASSTRGRHTEAF
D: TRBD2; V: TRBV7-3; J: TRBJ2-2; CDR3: ASSPGLAHTGELF
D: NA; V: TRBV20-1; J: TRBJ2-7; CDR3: SARALDEQY
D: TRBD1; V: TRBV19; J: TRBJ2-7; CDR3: ASKDGQAAYEQY
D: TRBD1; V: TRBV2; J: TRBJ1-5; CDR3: ASTVQGADNQPQH
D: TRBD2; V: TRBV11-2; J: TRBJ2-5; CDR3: ASSSWTSGQMETQY
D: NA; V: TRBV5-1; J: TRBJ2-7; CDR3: ASSHDSTYEQY
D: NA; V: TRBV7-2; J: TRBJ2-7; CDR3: ASSFAPGGTYEQY
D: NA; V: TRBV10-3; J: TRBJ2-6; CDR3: AISERGPGANVLT
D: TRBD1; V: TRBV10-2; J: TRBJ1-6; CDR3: ASSEGGDSPLH
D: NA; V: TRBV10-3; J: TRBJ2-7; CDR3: AISESSGNEQY
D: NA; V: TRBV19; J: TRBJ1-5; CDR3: ASSRADRNNQPQH
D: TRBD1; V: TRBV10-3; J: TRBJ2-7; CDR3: AISPDRDYEQY
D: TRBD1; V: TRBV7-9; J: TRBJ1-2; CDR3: ASSLVDRDYGYT
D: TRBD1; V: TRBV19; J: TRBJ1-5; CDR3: ASSPAGTGTNQPQH
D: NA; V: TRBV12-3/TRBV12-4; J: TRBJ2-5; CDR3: ASTPGTKGEETQY
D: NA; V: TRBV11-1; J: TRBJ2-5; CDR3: ASSLMAGYQETQY
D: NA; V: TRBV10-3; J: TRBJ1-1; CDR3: AISDPGRGGIEAF